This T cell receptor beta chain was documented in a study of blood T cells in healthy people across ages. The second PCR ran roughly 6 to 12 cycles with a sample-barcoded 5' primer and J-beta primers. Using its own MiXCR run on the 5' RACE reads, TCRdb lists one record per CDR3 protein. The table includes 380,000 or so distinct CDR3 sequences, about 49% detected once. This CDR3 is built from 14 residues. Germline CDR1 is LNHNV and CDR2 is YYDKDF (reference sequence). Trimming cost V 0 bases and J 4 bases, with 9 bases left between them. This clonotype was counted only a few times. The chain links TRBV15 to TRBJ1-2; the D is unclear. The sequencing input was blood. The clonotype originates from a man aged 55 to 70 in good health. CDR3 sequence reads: CATSRDQRGYGYTF. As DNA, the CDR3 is TGTGCCACCAGCAGAGATCAGCGGGGCTATGGCTACACCTTC.